What follows describes a single TCR beta chain. Its antigen remains unidentified. Here immunoSEQ multiplex PCR was the method, and the copy in TCRdb shows in-frame clones only, minus some. Seen here are 95,000 to 110,000 clones, more than 85% observed once, and the top ten hold 5%. This entry comes from a study of T cell responses to AZD1222 COVID-19 vaccine. Looking at the study overall: Pooled in the analysis were second doses at about 4 or about 12 weeks.

Study-wide findings and caveats: Following two doses of AZD1222, Spike-specific TCR breadth and depth rose. The study sampled repertoires only after the peak T cell response. Reportedly, nearly half of unique spike TCRs recognized epitopes outside B.1.351/B.1.1.7 mutations.

The CDR3 extends over 15 amino acids. The germline V gene encodes CDR1 SGHNT and CDR2 YENEEA. Trimming stripped 1 base from V and 2 bases from J, with 11 bases between. Sequenced material: peripheral blood, taken on day 0 of AZD1222 vaccination. The chain joins TRBV11-3 to TRBJ2-5; the D is unclear. The clonotype comes from an adult in good health. In DNA form, the CDR3 reads TGTGCCAGCAGCTTAGGGCGACATTCGCAAGAGACCCAGTACTTC. Translation gives CASSLGRHSQETQYF.